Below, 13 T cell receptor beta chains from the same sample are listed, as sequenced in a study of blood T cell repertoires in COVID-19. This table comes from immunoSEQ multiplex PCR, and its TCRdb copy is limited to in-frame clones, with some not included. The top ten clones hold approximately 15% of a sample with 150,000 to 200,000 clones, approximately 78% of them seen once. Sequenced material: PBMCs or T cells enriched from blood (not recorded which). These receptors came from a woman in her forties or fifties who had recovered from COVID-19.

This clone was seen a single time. The CDR3 nucleotides read TGTGCCAGCAGCCAAGAACCGTTTAGCTATGGCTACACCTTC. Translated: CASSQEPFSYGYTF. This rearrangement joins TRBV3-1 (or the pseudogene TRBV3-2) to TRBJ1-2; D unresolved. Looked up from germline, CDR1 is LGHDT and CDR2 is YNNKEL (reference sequence). CDR3 length: 14 residues. Deletions cut 0 bases from V and 4 bases from J, with 9 bases between.

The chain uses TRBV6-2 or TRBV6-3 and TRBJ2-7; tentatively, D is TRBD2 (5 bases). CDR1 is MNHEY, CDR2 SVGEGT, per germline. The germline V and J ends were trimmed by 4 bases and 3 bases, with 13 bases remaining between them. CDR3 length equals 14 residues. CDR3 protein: CASSSQDWNYEQYF. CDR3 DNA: TGTGCCAGCAGTTCCCAGGACTGGAACTACGAGCAGTACTTC.

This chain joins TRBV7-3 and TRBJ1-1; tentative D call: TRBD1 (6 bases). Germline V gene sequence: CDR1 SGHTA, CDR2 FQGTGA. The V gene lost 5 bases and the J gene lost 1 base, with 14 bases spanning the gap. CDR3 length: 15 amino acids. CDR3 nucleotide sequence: TGTGCCAGCAGCCTGTACCCAGGGGCGAACACTGAAGCTTTCTTT. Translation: CASSLYPGANTEAFF.

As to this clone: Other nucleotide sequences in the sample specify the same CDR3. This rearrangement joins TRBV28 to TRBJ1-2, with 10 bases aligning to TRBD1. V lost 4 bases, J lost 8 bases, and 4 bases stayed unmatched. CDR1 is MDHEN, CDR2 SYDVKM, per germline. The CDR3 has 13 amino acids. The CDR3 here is CASSSGQGEGYTF. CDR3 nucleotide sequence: TGTGCCAGCAGTTCCGGACAGGGGGAAGGCTACACCTTC.

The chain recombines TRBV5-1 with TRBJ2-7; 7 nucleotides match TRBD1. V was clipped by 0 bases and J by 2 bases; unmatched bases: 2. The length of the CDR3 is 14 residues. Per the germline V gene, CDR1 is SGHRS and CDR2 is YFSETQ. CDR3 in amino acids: CASSLAQGAYEQYF. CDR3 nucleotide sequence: TGCGCCAGCAGCTTGGCGCAGGGGGCCTACGAGCAGTACTTC.

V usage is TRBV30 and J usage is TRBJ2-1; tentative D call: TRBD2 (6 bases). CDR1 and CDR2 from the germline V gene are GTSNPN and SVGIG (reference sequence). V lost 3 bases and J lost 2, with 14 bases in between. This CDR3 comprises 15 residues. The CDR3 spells CAWRPGVAAYNEQFF. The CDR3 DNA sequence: TGTGCCTGGAGGCCTGGGGTAGCGGCCTACAATGAGCAGTTCTTC.

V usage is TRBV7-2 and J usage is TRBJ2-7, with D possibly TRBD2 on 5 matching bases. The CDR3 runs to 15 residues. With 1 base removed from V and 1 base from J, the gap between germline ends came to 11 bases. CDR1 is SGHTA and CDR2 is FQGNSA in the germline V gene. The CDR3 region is CASSLVEGGSYEQYF. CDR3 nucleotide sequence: TGTGCCAGCAGCTTAGTGGAAGGCGGGTCCTACGAGCAGTACTTC.

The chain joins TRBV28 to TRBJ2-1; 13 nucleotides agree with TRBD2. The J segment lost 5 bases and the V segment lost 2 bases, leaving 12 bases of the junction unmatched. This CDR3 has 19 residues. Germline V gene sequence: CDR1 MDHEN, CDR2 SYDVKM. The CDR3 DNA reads TGTGCCAGCAGTTTAGGGGGACTAGCGGGATCGCTGATCGACAATGAGCAGTTCTTC. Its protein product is CASSLGGLAGSLIDNEQFF.

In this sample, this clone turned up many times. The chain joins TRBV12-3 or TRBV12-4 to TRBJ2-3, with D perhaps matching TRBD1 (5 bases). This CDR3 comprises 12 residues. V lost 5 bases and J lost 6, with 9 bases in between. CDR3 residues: CASSQTVDTQYF. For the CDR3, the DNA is TGTGCCAGCAGTCAGACAGTTGATACGCAGTATTTT.

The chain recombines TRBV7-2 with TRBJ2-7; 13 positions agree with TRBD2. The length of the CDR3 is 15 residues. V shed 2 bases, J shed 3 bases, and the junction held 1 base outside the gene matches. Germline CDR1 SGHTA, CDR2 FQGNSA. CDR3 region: CASSLRTSGSYEQYF. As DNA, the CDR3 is TGTGCCAGCAGCTTACGGACTAGCGGGAGCTACGAGCAGTACTTC.

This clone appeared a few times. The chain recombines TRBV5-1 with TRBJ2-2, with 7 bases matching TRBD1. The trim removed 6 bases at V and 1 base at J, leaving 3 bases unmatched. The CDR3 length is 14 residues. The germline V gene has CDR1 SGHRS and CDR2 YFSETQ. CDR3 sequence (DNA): TGCGCCAGCATCGGACAGGAGAACACCGGGGAGCTGTTTTTT. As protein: CASIGQENTGELFF.

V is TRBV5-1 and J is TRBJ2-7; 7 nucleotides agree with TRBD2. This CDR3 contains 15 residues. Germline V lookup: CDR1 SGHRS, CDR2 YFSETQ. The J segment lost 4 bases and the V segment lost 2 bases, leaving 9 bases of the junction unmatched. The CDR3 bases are TGCGCCAGCAGCTTTAGCGGGCCAATTTTATACGAGCAGTACTTC. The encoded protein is CASSFSGPILYEQYF.

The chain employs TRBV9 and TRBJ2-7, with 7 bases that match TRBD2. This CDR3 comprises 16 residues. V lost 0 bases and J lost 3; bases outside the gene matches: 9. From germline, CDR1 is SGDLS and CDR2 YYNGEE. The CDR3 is CASSVGASGRSYEQYF. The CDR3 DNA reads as TGTGCCAGCAGCGTAGGTGCTAGCGGCCGAAGCTACGAGCAGTACTTC. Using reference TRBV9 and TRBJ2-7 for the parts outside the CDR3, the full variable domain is DSGVTQTPKHLITATGQRVTLRCSPRSGDLSVYWYQQSLDQGLQFLIQYYNGEERAKGNILERFSAQQFPDLHSELNLSSLELGDSALYFCASSVGASGRSYEQYFGPGTRLTVT.